These T cell receptor beta chains were read from a single sample in a study of shared clonotypes between healthy human individuals. The method was immunoSEQ multiplex PCR; TCRdb's version includes in-frame clones alone and lacks a portion of them. The sample has under 2.5 million clones, approximately 90% seen once. The sample was naive CD4+ T cells from PBMCs. Source of these receptors: a man younger than 35 in good health. Some clones in this sample may be carry-over from other donors' samples. Both conserved end residues are part of each CDR3. Fields, in order: V gene, D gene, clone size, J gene, CDR3 DNA, CDR3 protein. The D gene is left open where the match is weak. Rows give clone size only sometimes, using once, few, many, or a class for an expanded clone.

V gene: TRBV10-1
D gene: NA
clone size: NA
J gene: TRBJ2-3
CDR3 DNA: TGCGCCAGCAGTGAGCAAGATACGCAGTATTTT
CDR3 protein: CASSEQDTQYF

V gene: TRBV7-2
D gene: NA
clone size: once
J gene: TRBJ2-5
CDR3 DNA: TGTGCCAGCAGCTTAGCCGGACAAAACCTACAGACCCAGTACTTC
CDR3 protein: CASSLAGQNLQTQYF

V gene: TRBV5-1
D gene: NA
clone size: NA
J gene: TRBJ2-1
CDR3 DNA: TGCGCCAGCAGCTTAGACAGGCCCTACAATGAGCAGTTCTTC
CDR3 protein: CASSLDRPYNEQFF

V gene: TRBV15
D gene: NA
clone size: NA
J gene: TRBJ1-1
CDR3 DNA: TGTGCCACCATCCGGAGTAAGACAGGTGACACTGAAGCTTTCTTT
CDR3 protein: CATIRSKTGDTEAFF

V gene: TRBV27
D gene: NA
clone size: once
J gene: TRBJ1-2
CDR3 DNA: TGTGCCAGCAGTTTAAATACCAGGGCCGCCTATGGCTACACCTTC
CDR3 protein: CASSLNTRAAYGYTF

V gene: TRBV7-3
D gene: TRBD1
clone size: NA
J gene: TRBJ1-4
CDR3 DNA: TGTGCCAGCAGCCCCCAGGGGGAAGAAAAACTGTTTTTT
CDR3 protein: CASSPQGEEKLFF

V gene: TRBV27
D gene: TRBD1
clone size: once
J gene: TRBJ1-2
CDR3 DNA: TGTGCCAGCAGTCCTCGGCGGGACAGACCTAACTATGGCTACACCTTC
CDR3 protein: CASSPRRDRPNYGYTF

V gene: TRBV29-1
D gene: NA
clone size: NA
J gene: TRBJ2-3
CDR3 DNA: TGCAGCGTTGTCTCTCGGGACTTAGCAGATACGCAGTATTTT
CDR3 protein: CSVVSRDLADTQYF

V gene: TRBV19
D gene: NA
clone size: once
J gene: TRBJ2-7
CDR3 DNA: TGTGCCAGTAGCTGGGGTCGGAGCTCCTACGAGCAGTACTTC
CDR3 protein: CASSWGRSSYEQYF

V gene: TRBV18
D gene: NA
clone size: NA
J gene: TRBJ1-1
CDR3 DNA: TGTGCCAGCTCACGGTCGCTGGTGGGCGACACTGAAGCTTTCTTT
CDR3 protein: CASSRSLVGDTEAFF

V gene: TRBV9
D gene: NA
clone size: NA
J gene: TRBJ1-5
CDR3 DNA: TGTGCCAGCAGCGTGGGACACCTCAATCAGCCCCAGCATTTT
CDR3 protein: CASSVGHLNQPQHF

V gene: TRBV30
D gene: TRBD1
clone size: NA
J gene: TRBJ2-3
CDR3 DNA: TGTGCCTGGAGTGAGGGGGCGCATAGGACAGATACGCAGTATTTT
CDR3 protein: CAWSEGAHRTDTQYF

V gene: TRBV7-3
D gene: NA
clone size: NA
J gene: TRBJ1-1
CDR3 DNA: TGTGCCAGCAGCGCTCGACAGAACACTGAAGCTTTCTTT
CDR3 protein: CASSARQNTEAFF

V gene: TRBV6-5
D gene: TRBD1
clone size: NA
J gene: TRBJ1-5
CDR3 DNA: TGTGCCAGCAGTATCGGGACAGTGAGGGCTCAGCCCCAGCATTTT
CDR3 protein: CASSIGTVRAQPQHF

V gene: TRBV19
D gene: NA
clone size: NA
J gene: TRBJ2-7
CDR3 DNA: TGTGCCAGTAGCTCTAGCGCCAGGGCCTACGAGCAGTACTTC
CDR3 protein: CASSSSARAYEQYF

V gene: TRBV6-1
D gene: TRBD1
clone size: NA
J gene: TRBJ2-7
CDR3 DNA: TGTGCCAGCAGTGCCAGGACAGGCCTCAGCTCCTACGAGCAGTACTTC
CDR3 protein: CASSARTGLSSYEQYF

V gene: TRBV7-8
D gene: NA
clone size: few
J gene: TRBJ1-3
CDR3 DNA: TGTGCCAGCTTGGGGACCGGAAACACCATATATTTT
CDR3 protein: CASLGTGNTIYF

V gene: TRBV7-2
D gene: NA
clone size: NA
J gene: TRBJ2-1
CDR3 DNA: TGTGCCAGCAGCTTAACATCGGGTAGGCCACATGAGCAGTTCTTC
CDR3 protein: CASSLTSGRPHEQFF

V gene: TRBV18
D gene: NA
clone size: NA
J gene: TRBJ2-5
CDR3 DNA: TGTGCCAGCTCACCACCGGGTTCCCAAGAGACCCAGTACTTC
CDR3 protein: CASSPPGSQETQYF

V gene: TRBV28
D gene: TRBD2
clone size: NA
J gene: TRBJ2-6
CDR3 DNA: TGTGCCAGCGGTGGTCAGGGAGGGACCAACGTCCTGACTTTC
CDR3 protein: CASGGQGGTNVLTF

V gene: TRBV7-8
D gene: NA
clone size: NA
J gene: TRBJ1-4
CDR3 DNA: TGTGCCAGCAGCTTAGGGCGCCGCGAGGGGGAAAAACTGTTTTTT
CDR3 protein: CASSLGRREGEKLFF

V gene: TRBV6-5
D gene: TRBD1
clone size: NA
J gene: TRBJ1-1
CDR3 DNA: TGTGCCAGCAGTTACCCCGGGACAGGGAGCGAAGCTTTCTTT
CDR3 protein: CASSYPGTGSEAFF

V gene: TRBV7-9
D gene: TRBD1
clone size: NA
J gene: TRBJ1-2
CDR3 DNA: TGTGCCAGCAGCTTGACCGGGACAGGGCCCGGGACCTTC
CDR3 protein: CASSLTGTGPGTF

V gene: TRBV4-2
D gene: NA
clone size: NA
J gene: TRBJ2-3
CDR3 DNA: TGTGCCAGCAGCCAAGGTGCGCGGGCAGATACGCAGTATTTT
CDR3 protein: CASSQGARADTQYF

V gene: TRBV29-1
D gene: TRBD1
clone size: NA
J gene: TRBJ1-5
CDR3 DNA: TGCAGCGCAGGACAGGCCGAAGGGGGTCAGCCCCAGCATTTT
CDR3 protein: CSAGQAEGGQPQHF

V gene: TRBV19
D gene: TRBD1
clone size: NA
J gene: TRBJ2-7
CDR3 DNA: TGTGCCAGTAGTATCACCGGGACAGGGGCCTACGAGCAGTACTTC
CDR3 protein: CASSITGTGAYEQYF

V gene: TRBV2
D gene: NA
clone size: once
J gene: TRBJ1-5
CDR3 DNA: TGTGCCAGCAGTGATGACAGCCCGACTTGGCCCCAGCATTTT
CDR3 protein: CASSDDSPTWPQHF

V gene: TRBV4-3
D gene: TRBD2
clone size: NA
J gene: TRBJ2-7
CDR3 DNA: TGCGCCAGCAGCCTCGGGCAAGCGGGAGAGGGATACTACGAGCAGTACTTC
CDR3 protein: CASSLGQAGEGYYEQYF

V gene: TRBV21-1
D gene: NA
clone size: NA
J gene: TRBJ2-6
CDR3 DNA: TGTGCCAGCAGCGCTGGGACAGGGGGGGATTCTGGGGCCAACGTCCTGACTTTC
CDR3 protein: CASSAGTGGDSGANVLTF

V gene: TRBV7-9
D gene: TRBD2
clone size: NA
J gene: TRBJ2-1
CDR3 DNA: TGTGCCAGCAGCTTGACTAGCGCTACGGAGTATGAGCAGTTCTTC
CDR3 protein: CASSLTSATEYEQFF

V gene: TRBV18
D gene: TRBD1
clone size: NA
J gene: TRBJ2-6
CDR3 DNA: TGTGCCAGCTCACCACTGGTGACAGGGGGAGCTGGGGCCAACGTCCTGACTTTC
CDR3 protein: CASSPLVTGGAGANVLTF

V gene: TRBV28
D gene: NA
clone size: few
J gene: TRBJ1-4
CDR3 DNA: TGTGCCAGCAGGGACGACAGGACTAATGAAAAACTGTTTTTT
CDR3 protein: CASRDDRTNEKLFF

V gene: TRBV6-1
D gene: NA
clone size: once
J gene: TRBJ1-1
CDR3 DNA: TGTGCCAGCAGTGAAGGCGGACCGAACACTGAAGCTTTCTTT
CDR3 protein: CASSEGGPNTEAFF

V gene: TRBV2
D gene: NA
clone size: NA
J gene: TRBJ1-2
CDR3 DNA: TGTGCCAGCCTGAGTTCGGGGGGAGCTCGGGGCTACACCTTC
CDR3 protein: CASLSSGGARGYTF

V gene: TRBV18
D gene: TRBD1
clone size: NA
J gene: TRBJ1-3
CDR3 DNA: TGTGCCAGCTCACCGACAGGGAGCAGCCCTGGAAACACCATATATTTT
CDR3 protein: CASSPTGSSPGNTIYF

V gene: TRBV5-1
D gene: TRBD1
clone size: NA
J gene: TRBJ2-2
CDR3 DNA: TGCGCCAGCAGCCTGGGGACAGGGAACACCGGGGAGCTGTTTTTT
CDR3 protein: CASSLGTGNTGELFF

V gene: TRBV29-1
D gene: TRBD1
clone size: NA
J gene: TRBJ2-7
CDR3 DNA: TGCAGCGTGGGGGGCAGGACAGGGGCCTACGAGCAGTACTTC
CDR3 protein: CSVGGRTGAYEQYF

V gene: TRBV5-1
D gene: NA
clone size: NA
J gene: TRBJ1-5
CDR3 DNA: TGCGCCAGCAGCTTGGACGGCGGTCAGCCCCAGCATTTT
CDR3 protein: CASSLDGGQPQHF

V gene: TRBV5-4
D gene: NA
clone size: NA
J gene: TRBJ2-7
CDR3 DNA: TGTGCCAGCAGCTTGTACGTGAGCGGAAACCCCTACGAGCAGTACTTC
CDR3 protein: CASSLYVSGNPYEQYF

V gene: TRBV4-1
D gene: TRBD1
clone size: NA
J gene: TRBJ1-4
CDR3 DNA: TGCGCCAGCAGCCAAGGACAGGGGAATGAAAAACTGTTTTTT
CDR3 protein: CASSQGQGNEKLFF

V gene: TRBV2
D gene: NA
clone size: NA
J gene: TRBJ2-7
CDR3 DNA: TGTGCCAGCAACCCTACCGACGGGAAGAAGACCTACGAGCAGTACTTC
CDR3 protein: CASNPTDGKKTYEQYF

V gene: TRBV5-1
D gene: NA
clone size: NA
J gene: TRBJ2-7
CDR3 DNA: TGCGCCAGCAGCTTGGGAGGTGACGAGCAGTACTTC
CDR3 protein: CASSLGGDEQYF

V gene: TRBV18
D gene: NA
clone size: NA
J gene: TRBJ1-2
CDR3 DNA: TGTGCCAGCTCACCGGGACGGGACACCTACACCTTC
CDR3 protein: CASSPGRDTYTF

V gene: TRBV27
D gene: NA
clone size: NA
J gene: TRBJ1-2
CDR3 DNA: TGTGCCAGCAGCCCGACCCTACCGGGAGGCTACACCTTC
CDR3 protein: CASSPTLPGGYTF

V gene: TRBV5-6
D gene: NA
clone size: NA
J gene: TRBJ1-2
CDR3 DNA: TGTGCCAGCAGCTTGATCGGGACACATTCTAACTATGGCTACACCTTC
CDR3 protein: CASSLIGTHSNYGYTF

V gene: TRBV5-6
D gene: NA
clone size: NA
J gene: TRBJ1-2
CDR3 DNA: TGTGCCAGCAGCTTGAGGACAGCCAACTATGGCTACACCTTC
CDR3 protein: CASSLRTANYGYTF

V gene: TRBV30
D gene: NA
clone size: NA
J gene: TRBJ2-1
CDR3 DNA: TGTGCCCGGGGGCGGAGATACAATGAGCAGTTCTTC
CDR3 protein: CARGRRYNEQFF

V gene: TRBV4-1
D gene: TRBD1
clone size: NA
J gene: TRBJ2-7
CDR3 DNA: TGCGCCAGCAGCCAAGGGGCGACAGGGGCCTACGACGAGCAGTACTTC
CDR3 protein: CASSQGATGAYDEQYF

V gene: TRBV7-2
D gene: NA
clone size: NA
J gene: TRBJ1-1
CDR3 DNA: TGTGCCAGCAGCTTAGGACCACAGGGAGCTGAAGCTTTCTTT
CDR3 protein: CASSLGPQGAEAFF

V gene: TRBV4-1
D gene: NA
clone size: once
J gene: TRBJ2-1
CDR3 DNA: TGCGCCAGCAGCCAAGATTGGTCGAGCTCCTACAATGAGCAGTTCTTC
CDR3 protein: CASSQDWSSSYNEQFF

V gene: TRBV7-2
D gene: NA
clone size: NA
J gene: TRBJ1-2
CDR3 DNA: TGTGCCAGCAGCTCTCCTAAAGGGGGTGAAGGGGGCTACACCTTC
CDR3 protein: CASSSPKGGEGGYTF

V gene: TRBV28
D gene: TRBD1
clone size: NA
J gene: TRBJ1-1
CDR3 DNA: TGTGCCAGCAGTTTACAAGACAGGGGTCGAACTGAAGCTTTCTTT
CDR3 protein: CASSLQDRGRTEAFF

V gene: TRBV5-4
D gene: NA
clone size: NA
J gene: TRBJ2-5
CDR3 DNA: TGTGCCAGCAGCCTGCCGGGGGTGGCCCAAGAGACCCAGTACTTC
CDR3 protein: CASSLPGVAQETQYF

V gene: TRBV5-1
D gene: TRBD1
clone size: NA
J gene: TRBJ1-4
CDR3 DNA: TGCGCCAGCAGCTTTAACCCGGACAGGGGAAAGGAAAAACTGTTTTTT
CDR3 protein: CASSFNPDRGKEKLFF

V gene: TRBV6-1
D gene: NA
clone size: NA
J gene: TRBJ2-1
CDR3 DNA: TGTGCCAGCAGTGAACGGGACTGGTCCTGGTTCTTC
CDR3 protein: CASSERDWSWFF

V gene: TRBV5-1
D gene: TRBD2
clone size: NA
J gene: TRBJ2-7
CDR3 DNA: TGCGCCAGCAGGCGGGGGGGCGGCGAGCAGTACTTC
CDR3 protein: CASRRGGGEQYF

V gene: TRBV9
D gene: TRBD2
clone size: NA
J gene: TRBJ2-3
CDR3 DNA: TGTGCCAGCAGCGTAGGGTTGAGGACTAGCGGGGGGTCTAGCACAGATACGCAGTATTTT
CDR3 protein: CASSVGLRTSGGSSTDTQYF

V gene: TRBV10-3
D gene: NA
clone size: NA
J gene: TRBJ1-3
CDR3 DNA: TGTGCCATCAGCACGGAATCCGGAAACACCATATATTTT
CDR3 protein: CAISTESGNTIYF

V gene: TRBV6-6
D gene: TRBD2
clone size: NA
J gene: TRBJ2-7
CDR3 DNA: TGTGCCAGCAGTCCCCCGGAAACGGGAGGCGAAGAGCAGTACTTC
CDR3 protein: CASSPPETGGEEQYF

V gene: TRBV10-3
D gene: NA
clone size: NA
J gene: TRBJ1-2
CDR3 DNA: TGTGCCATCAGTGGCCAAGGGGCAAACTATGGCTACACCTTC
CDR3 protein: CAISGQGANYGYTF